This TCR beta chain was sequenced during a study of cytomegalovirus exposure and HLA in healthy donors. Study background: There were some 410 genotyped donors. Of these, 75% to 85% fell in the genetic ancestry cluster associated with self-reported Caucasian donors.

Vbeta (60) and Jbeta (13) primers were used in the PCR. Repertoires were generated with immunoSEQ multiplex PCR, while TCRdb's copy carries only in-frame clones and drops some. The sample carries 120,000 to 150,000 clones, roughly 70% recorded once. Points on this clone: As yet, its antigen is unknown.

Study-wide findings and caveats: Relative to equally common others, HLA-associated TCR beta chains showed greater clonal expansion in a later analysis.

The sequenced sample consisted of PBMCs. This TCR was sampled from a woman between 35 and 50 years old in good health and CMV-seronegative.

The CDR3, as DNA: TGTGCCAGCAGTTTCGGGGGGCTCTATGGCTACACCTTC. It is translated as CASSFGGLYGYTF. The chain employs TRBV28 and TRBJ1-2; TRBD1 might be the D (6 bases). CDR3 length: 13 amino acids. Trimming pared 3 bases from V and 4 bases from J, leaving 9 bases between. CDR1 and CDR2 from the germline V gene are MDHEN and SYDVKM.